This entry lists 30 T cell receptor beta chains sequenced from one sample in a study of shared clonotypes between healthy human individuals. Here immunoSEQ multiplex PCR was the method, and the copy in TCRdb shows in-frame clones only, minus some. Here the sample spans around 690,000 clones, about nine tenths being singletons. The sequencing input was memory CD8+ T cells from PBMCs. Subset here: CD45RO+ cells pooled with CCR7-negative TemRA cells. Receptor source: a young man in good health. Some clones in this sample may be carry-over from other donors' samples.

The chain has TRBV28 and TRBJ2-7; perhaps TRBD2 as D (6 bases). V dropped 4 bases and J dropped 4 bases, with 23 bases sitting between them. Germline-derived CDR1 and CDR2 are MDHEN and SYDVKM. The CDR3 has 17 residues. For the CDR3, the DNA is TGTGCCAGCAGTTACCAAAAAGCGGGCATTGGGGCTTACGAGCAGTACTTC. Translated, it gives CASSYQKAGIGAYEQYF. Complete variable domain (other parts from reference TRBV28 and TRBJ2-7): DVKVTQSSRYLVKRTGEKVFLECVQDMDHENMFWYRQDPGLGLRLIYFSYDVKMKEKGDIPEGYSVSREKKERFSLILESASTNQTSMYLCASSYQKAGIGAYEQYFGPGTRLTVT.

V gene TRBV9 combines with J gene TRBJ2-7, with a possible D match to TRBD1 (6 bases). The CDR3 sequence is 14 residues long. With 6 bases removed from V and 3 bases from J, the gap between germline ends came to 16 bases. Germline V gene data show CDR1 as SGDLS and CDR2 as YYNGEE. In DNA, the CDR3 is TGTGCCAGCACCCCCTCGGGCAGGGGCTACGAGCAGTACTTC. Its protein product is CASTPSGRGYEQYF.

This CDR3 is CSVPEQGFNYGYTF. The CDR3 nucleotides are TGCAGCGTACCGGAACAGGGTTTTAACTATGGCTACACCTTC. This chain connects TRBV29-1 to TRBJ1-2, with D tentatively TRBD1 (6 bases). The V end lost 6 bases, the J end lost 1 base, and 15 bases lay between the germline ends. This CDR3 is 14 amino acids long. CDR1 and CDR2 (germline): SQVTM, ANQGSEA.

The genes are TRBV19 and TRBJ1-5, with D possibly matching TRBD1 (5 bases). CDR3 length: 16 amino acids. Germline V gene sequence: CDR1 LNHDA, CDR2 SQIVND (reference sequence). The V end was cut by 3 bases, the J end by 4 bases, with 16 bases between. The CDR3 DNA reads TGTGCCAGTAGTATTAATGGGGGAGAAGGGAATCAGCCCCAGCATTTT. Translated: CASSINGGEGNQPQHF. Full variable domain (rest looked up from reference TRBV19 and TRBJ1-5): DGGITQSPKYLFRKEGQNVTLSCEQNLNHDAMYWYRQDPGQGLRLIYYSQIVNDFQKGDIAEGYSVSREKKESFPLTVTSAQKNPTAFYLCASSINGGEGNQPQHFGDGTRLSIL.

The rearrangement links TRBV19 to TRBJ2-3; D ambiguous. The length of the CDR3 is 12 residues. Looked up from germline, CDR1 is LNHDA and CDR2 is SQIVND (reference sequence). V was pared by 6 bases and J by 4 bases, with 8 bases between. The CDR3 sequence is CASSDSADTQYF. As DNA, the CDR3 is TGTGCCAGTAGCGACTCAGCAGATACGCAGTATTTT. Based on the CDR3 plus reference TRBV19 and TRBJ2-3, the full variable domain is DGGITQSPKYLFRKEGQNVTLSCEQNLNHDAMYWYRQDPGQGLRLIYYSQIVNDFQKGDIAEGYSVSREKKESFPLTVTSAQKNPTAFYLCASSDSADTQYFGPGTRLTVL.

Of note for this clone: Other DNA sequences in the same sample also yield this CDR3. J is TRBJ2-1 and V is TRBV7-6; 10 bases align to TRBD2. The ends lost 5 bases at V and 4 bases at J; junction bases unmatched: 5. CDR3 size: 15 residues. Germline V gene lookup returns CDR1 SGHVS and CDR2 FNYEAQ. The CDR3 nucleotides read TGTGCCAGCAGCCCTCGGACTAGCGGTTACAATGAGCAGTTCTTC. As protein: CASSPRTSGYNEQFF.

The genes are TRBV25-1 and TRBJ2-4; 7 bases align to TRBD2. The CDR3 spans 16 residues. CDR1 is MGHDK and CDR2 is SYGVNS in the germline V gene. With V trimmed by 2 bases and J by 1 base, 5 bases remained unmatched. The CDR3 reads CASSEGRGWAKNIQYF. CDR3 DNA: TGTGCCAGCAGTGAAGGGAGGGGATGGGCCAAAAACATTCAGTACTTC.

This chain links TRBV7-6 with TRBJ1-1, with unresolved D. V was shortened by 1 base and J by 2 bases, with 5 bases between the two germline ends. The CDR3 is 13 amino acids. In germline, CDR1 is SGHVS, CDR2 FNYEAQ. This CDR3 reads CASSLGQNTEAFF. Written as DNA, the CDR3 is TGTGCCAGCAGCTTAGGACAAAACACTGAAGCTTTCTTT.

The chain is built from TRBV6-1 and TRBJ1-6; D remains ambiguous. The CDR3 sequence is 11 residues long. Germline V gene sequence: CDR1 MNHNS, CDR2 SASEGT. Between the trimmed V and J ends, which lost 6 bases and 10 bases, there was a span of 7 bases. The CDR3 bases are TGTGCCAGCAGCGGAAGATCACCCCTCCACTTT. Its protein is CASSGRSPLHF.

V and J are TRBV11-2 and TRBJ2-3, with D hard to call. Looked up from germline, CDR1 is SGHAT and CDR2 is FQNNGV. The CDR3 extends over 13 amino acids. V gave up 5 bases and J gave up 5 bases, with 11 bases separating them. The CDR3 is CASSRRVGDTQYF. As DNA, the CDR3 is TGTGCCAGCAGCCGACGCGTTGGAGATACGCAGTATTTT.

The chain uses TRBV18 and TRBJ1-2; the match to TRBD1 covers 9 bases. The CDR3 has 16 amino acids. Germline V gene sequence: CDR1 KGHSH, CDR2 LQKENI. V lost 4 bases and J lost 6; bases outside the gene matches: 12. The DNA of the CDR3 is TGTGCCAGCTCACTTACCACTACAGGGGGCTTAGATGGCTACACCTTC. Its protein product is CASSLTTTGGLDGYTF.

This chain connects TRBV29-1 to TRBJ2-1, with a possible D match to TRBD2 (7 bases). V lost 3 bases to trimming and J lost 0 bases, with 15 bases between them. Germline V lookup: CDR1 SQVTM, CDR2 ANQGSEA. This CDR3 comprises 16 residues. DNA of the CDR3: TGCAGCGTTGAGTGGGGGGGGCCCCTCTCCTACAATGAGCAGTTCTTC. This translates into CSVEWGGPLSYNEQFF.

CDR3: CASSLSIHREQYF. CDR3 coding DNA: TGTGCCAGCAGTTTATCTATTCACCGCGAGCAGTACTTC. The chain couples TRBV27 to TRBJ2-7; unclear D gene. The ends were cut back, 0 bases at V and 6 bases at J, with 9 bases in the middle. The CDR3 is made up of 13 amino acids. Germline V gives CDR1 MNHEY, CDR2 SMNVEV (reference sequence).

This clone was counted a few times. V usage is TRBV6-6 and J usage is TRBJ2-2, with 9 bases that match TRBD1. V shed 7 bases and J 7 bases; nucleotides not matched to a gene: 4. Germline V gene sequence: CDR1 MNHNY, CDR2 SVGAGI (reference sequence). This CDR3 has 13 residues. The DNA for the CDR3 is TGTGCCAGCACCACAGGGGGCAACGGGGAGCTGTTTTTT. It translates to CASTTGGNGELFF.

The CDR3 loop reads CASSVEVRGSGYTF. CDR3 nucleotides: TGTGCCAGCAGCGTAGAGGTCCGAGGGAGTGGCTACACCTTC. This chain links TRBV9 with TRBJ1-2; D remains unclear. The V gene's germline CDR1 is SGDLS and CDR2 YYNGEE. V shed 0 bases and J shed 7 bases, with 13 bases lying between them. CDR3 length equals 14 residues.

The chain combines TRBV6-5 with TRBJ2-7; no clear D. Germline assignment: CDR1 MNHEY and CDR2 SVGAGI. This CDR3 comprises 13 residues. Trimming left V 4 bases short and J 3 bases short, with 10 bases between. The CDR3 is CASSSDGYYEQYF. The CDR3 DNA reads TGTGCCAGCAGTTCCGACGGCTACTACGAGCAGTACTTC.

This chain connects TRBV14 to TRBJ1-3; no reliable D call. Trimming took 5 bases from V and 2 from J, leaving 10 bases between them. There are 14 residues in the CDR3. In germline, CDR1 is SGHDN, CDR2 FVKESK. The CDR3 DNA sequence: TGTGCCAGCAGCTCTGTGTTTGCTGGAAACACCATATATTTT. Amino acids: CASSSVFAGNTIYF.

The chain joins TRBV9 to TRBJ2-7; D uncertain. The V gene's germline CDR1 is SGDLS and CDR2 YYNGEE. With 1 base removed from V and 2 bases from J, the gap between germline ends came to 10 bases. The CDR3 is made up of 14 amino acids. The CDR3 is CASSVSSAPYEQYF. The CDR3 DNA is TGTGCCAGCAGCGTATCCAGCGCCCCCTACGAGCAGTACTTC.

The genes are TRBV28 and TRBJ2-3; no clear D. The ends were cut back, 4 bases at V and 6 bases at J, with 20 bases in the middle. Germline loops: CDR1 MDHEN, CDR2 SYDVKM. The CDR3 is made up of 16 amino acids. The CDR3 sequence: CASSSRGRMVVDTQYF. In nucleotides, the CDR3 is TGTGCCAGCAGTTCGCGCGGACGTATGGTGGTGGATACGCAGTATTTT.

The chain carries TRBV5-1 and TRBJ2-7, with 10 bases aligning to TRBD2. Per germline, CDR1 SGHRS and CDR2 YFSETQ. Trimming cost V 0 bases and J 4 bases; bases outside gene matches: 10. This CDR3 contains 17 residues. CDR3 amino acids: CASSLASGSSLGYEQYF. For the CDR3, the DNA is TGCGCCAGCAGCTTGGCTAGCGGGAGTTCCCTAGGGTACGAGCAGTACTTC.

The chain carries TRBV28 and TRBJ2-1; maybe TRBD2 (7 bases). From germline, CDR1 is MDHEN and CDR2 SYDVKM. The CDR3 is made up of 16 amino acids. The V and J ends lost 7 bases and 3 bases respectively, with 19 bases between them. In nucleotides, the CDR3 is TGTGCCAGCATTAGGGGGGGGACTGGATACTACAATGAGCAGTTCTTC. It specifies CASIRGGTGYYNEQFF.

The V call is TRBV9, the J call TRBJ2-3; possible D gene TRBD2, 6 bases. Trimming removed 1 base from V and 4 bases from J, with 13 bases in between. The germline CDR1 and CDR2 sequences are SGDLS and YYNGEE. The CDR3 contains 15 residues. DNA for the CDR3: TGTGCCAGCAGCGTAAGTAGGACGGGGGCAGATACGCAGTATTTT. Its translation: CASSVSRTGADTQYF.

The gene calls are TRBV11-2 and TRBJ2-3, with TRBD2 as a possible D gene (7 bases). Germline V lookup: CDR1 SGHAT, CDR2 FQNNGV. The CDR3 sequence is 15 residues long. Trimming left V 3 bases short and J 6 bases short, with 16 bases between. The CDR3 loop is CASSLGRERGDTQYF. CDR3 in DNA: TGTGCCAGCAGCTTGGGGCGGGAGAGGGGGGATACGCAGTATTTT.

This chain connects TRBV4-3 to TRBJ1-5; D call uncertain. The CDR3 consists of 14 residues. Germline CDR1 and CDR2: LGHNA and YSLEER. The V end was cut by 0 bases, the J end by 5 bases, with 8 bases between. CDR3: CASSQEYSYQPQHF. CDR3 coding DNA: TGCGCCAGCAGCCAAGAATACTCCTATCAGCCCCAGCATTTT.

The CDR3 bases are TGTGCCAGCAGTCTTACCCCGACGGGGAACACTGAAGCTTTCTTT. Protein sequence: CASSLTPTGNTEAFF. The chain recombines TRBV27 with TRBJ1-1; D not resolved. Germline V lookup: CDR1 MNHEY, CDR2 SMNVEV (reference sequence). The length of the CDR3 is 15 residues. V lost 5 bases and J 1 base, leaving 14 bases between the germline ends.

The chain has TRBV7-9 and TRBJ2-7; 8 nucleotides match TRBD1. CDR1 and CDR2 (germline): SEHNR, FQNEAQ (reference sequence). V trimming: 4 bases; J trimming: 9 bases; junction bases outside the gene matches: 11. The CDR3 is made up of 14 amino acids. The CDR3 reads CASSWGQDRPGQYF. In DNA, the CDR3 is TGTGCCAGCAGCTGGGGACAGGACCGGCCGGGGCAGTACTTC.

The chain links TRBV11-2 to TRBJ2-5, with D possibly matching TRBD1 (6 bases). This CDR3 is 15 amino acids long. V shed 1 base and J shed 4 bases, with 13 bases lying between them. CDR1 is SGHAT and CDR2 is FQNNGV in the germline V gene. CDR3 nucleotides: TGTGCCAGCAGCTTAGTGGGACACCGTGGAGAGACCCAGTACTTC. Translating it yields CASSLVGHRGETQYF.

The chain is built from TRBV20-1 and TRBJ1-3; tentative D call: TRBD1 (5 bases). Germline CDR1 reads DFQATT; CDR2 reads SNEGSKA (reference sequence). This CDR3 has 11 residues. The CDR3: CSGADGNTIYF. Written as DNA, the CDR3 is TGCAGCGGGGCCGATGGAAACACCATATATTTT.

The chain recombines TRBV19 with TRBJ2-7, with 7 nucleotides matching TRBD1. The CDR3 is made up of 15 amino acids. Trimming removed 6 bases from V and 2 bases from J; junction bases left unmatched: 10. Germline CDR1 is LNHDA and CDR2 is SQIVND (reference sequence). The CDR3 nucleotides read TGTGCCAGTAGACCCAGACAGGGTGGACCCTACGAGCAGTACTTC. Translating gives CASRPRQGGPYEQYF.

The gene calls are TRBV7-9 and TRBJ1-1; no reliable D call. The CDR3 has 14 amino acids. Germline V lookup: CDR1 SEHNR, CDR2 FQNEAQ (reference sequence). Trimming left V 5 bases short and J 5 bases short, with 15 bases between. The CDR3: CASSGDLRRTEAFF. DNA for the CDR3: TGTGCCAGCAGCGGAGACTTACGGCGGACTGAAGCTTTCTTT.